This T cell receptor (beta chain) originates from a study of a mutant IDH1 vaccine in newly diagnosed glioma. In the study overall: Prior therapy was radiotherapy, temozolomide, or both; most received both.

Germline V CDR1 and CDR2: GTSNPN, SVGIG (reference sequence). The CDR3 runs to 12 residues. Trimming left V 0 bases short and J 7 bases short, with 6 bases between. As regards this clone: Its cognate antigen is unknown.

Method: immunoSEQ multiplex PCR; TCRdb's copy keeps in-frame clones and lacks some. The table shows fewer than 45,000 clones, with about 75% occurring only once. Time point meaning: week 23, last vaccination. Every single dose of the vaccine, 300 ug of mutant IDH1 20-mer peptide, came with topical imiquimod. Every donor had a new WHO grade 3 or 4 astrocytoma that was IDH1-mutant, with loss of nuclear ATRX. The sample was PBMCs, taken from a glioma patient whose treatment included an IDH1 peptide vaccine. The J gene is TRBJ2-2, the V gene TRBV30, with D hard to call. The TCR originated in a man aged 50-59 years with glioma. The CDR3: CAWSVGFGELFF. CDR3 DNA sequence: TGTGCCTGGAGTGTTGGCTTCGGGGAGCTGTTTTTT.